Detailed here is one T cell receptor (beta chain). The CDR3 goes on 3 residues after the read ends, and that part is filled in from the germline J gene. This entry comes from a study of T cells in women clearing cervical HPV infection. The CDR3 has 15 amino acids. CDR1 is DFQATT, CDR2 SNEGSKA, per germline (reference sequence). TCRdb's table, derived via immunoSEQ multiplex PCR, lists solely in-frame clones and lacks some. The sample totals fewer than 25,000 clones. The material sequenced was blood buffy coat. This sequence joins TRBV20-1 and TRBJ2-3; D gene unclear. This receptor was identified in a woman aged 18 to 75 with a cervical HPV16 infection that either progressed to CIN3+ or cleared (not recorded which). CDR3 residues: CSARKRENSNQPQYF. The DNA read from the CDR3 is TGCAGTGCTAGGAAGAGAGAAAATAGCAATCAGCCG.